This T cell receptor beta chain was recovered during a study of OX40 agonist ivuxolimab in advanced cancers. Across the whole study: There were three patients with partial responses, one having hepatocellular carcinoma and two cutaneous melanoma.

Using immunoSEQ multiplex PCR, the repertoire was profiled, and TCRdb retains in-frame clones only, with some absent. This table holds 43,000 or so clones, roughly 86% found once. Trimming cost V 3 bases and J 4 bases, with 12 bases left between them. This CDR3 spans 15 amino acids. Germline V gives CDR1 SGHTA, CDR2 FQGTGA. The specimen comprised CD4+ or CD8+ T cells sorted from blood, sampled in a trial of the OX40 agonist ivuxolimab. This clonotype was obtained from an adult with an advanced solid tumor such as melanoma, head and neck, liver or kidney cancer. V usage is TRBV7-3 and J usage is TRBJ2-2; D perhaps matches TRBD2 (5 bases). In DNA, the CDR3 is TGTGCCAGCAGCTTCGCGAGGGTAGGCACCGGGGAGCTGTTTTTT. It encodes CASSFARVGTGELFF.